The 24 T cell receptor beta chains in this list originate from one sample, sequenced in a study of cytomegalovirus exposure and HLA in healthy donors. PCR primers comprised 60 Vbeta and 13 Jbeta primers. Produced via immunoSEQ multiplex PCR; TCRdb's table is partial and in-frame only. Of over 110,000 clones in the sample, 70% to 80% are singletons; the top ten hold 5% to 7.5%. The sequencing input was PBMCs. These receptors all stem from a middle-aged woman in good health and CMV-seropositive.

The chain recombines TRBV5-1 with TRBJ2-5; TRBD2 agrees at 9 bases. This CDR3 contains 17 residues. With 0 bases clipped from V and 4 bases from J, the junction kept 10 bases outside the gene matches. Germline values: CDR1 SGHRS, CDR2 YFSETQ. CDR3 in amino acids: CASSLGGPAGGTETQYF. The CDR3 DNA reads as TGCGCCAGCAGCTTGGGGGGCCCAGCGGGAGGAACAGAGACCCAGTACTTC.

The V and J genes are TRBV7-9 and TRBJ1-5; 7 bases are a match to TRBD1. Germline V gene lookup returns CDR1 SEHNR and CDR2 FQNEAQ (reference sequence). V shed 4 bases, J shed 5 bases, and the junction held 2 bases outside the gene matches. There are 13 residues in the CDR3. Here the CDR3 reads CASSWQGDQPQHF. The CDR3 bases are TGTGCCAGCAGCTGGCAGGGGGATCAGCCCCAGCATTTT. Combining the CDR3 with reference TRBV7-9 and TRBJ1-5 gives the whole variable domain DTGVSQNPRHKITKRGQNVTFRCDPISEHNRLYWYRQTLGQGPEFLTYFQNEAQLEKSRLLSDRFSAERPKGSFSTLEIQRTEQGDSAMYLCASSWQGDQPQHFGDGTRLSIL.

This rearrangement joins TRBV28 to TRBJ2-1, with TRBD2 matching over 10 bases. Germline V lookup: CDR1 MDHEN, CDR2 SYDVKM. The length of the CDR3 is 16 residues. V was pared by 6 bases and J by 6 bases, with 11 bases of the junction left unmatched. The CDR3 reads CASSQERLAGPNEQFF. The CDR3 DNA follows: TGTGCCAGCAGCCAAGAGAGACTAGCGGGCCCCAATGAGCAGTTCTTC.

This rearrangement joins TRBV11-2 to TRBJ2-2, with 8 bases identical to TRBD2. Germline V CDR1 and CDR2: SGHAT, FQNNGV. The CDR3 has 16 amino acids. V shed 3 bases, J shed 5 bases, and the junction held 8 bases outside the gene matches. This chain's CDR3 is CASSFRGRPWTGELFF. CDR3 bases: TGTGCCAGCAGCTTTCGCGGGAGGCCGTGGACCGGGGAGCTGTTTTTT.

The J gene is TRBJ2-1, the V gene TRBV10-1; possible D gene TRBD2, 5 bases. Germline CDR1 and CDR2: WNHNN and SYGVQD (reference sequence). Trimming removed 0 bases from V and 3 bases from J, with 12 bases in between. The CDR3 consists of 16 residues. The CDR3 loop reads CASSESVGVGYNEQFF. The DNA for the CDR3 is TGCGCCAGCAGTGAGTCTGTCGGGGTCGGCTACAATGAGCAGTTCTTC.

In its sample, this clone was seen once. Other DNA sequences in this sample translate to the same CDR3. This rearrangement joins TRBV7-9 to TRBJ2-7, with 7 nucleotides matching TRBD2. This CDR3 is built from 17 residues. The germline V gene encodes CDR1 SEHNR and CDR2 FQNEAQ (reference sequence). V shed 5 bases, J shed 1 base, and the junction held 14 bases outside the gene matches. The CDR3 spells CASSPGRVGGRSYEQYF. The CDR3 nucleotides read TGTGCCAGCAGCCCAGGACGAGTCGGGGGGAGATCCTACGAGCAGTACTTC.

CDR3 nucleotides: TGTGCCTGGATTCCGACAGGGACTTTTGGGGGCTACACCTTC. This codes for CAWIPTGTFGGYTF. J is TRBJ1-2 and V is TRBV30, with 7 bases lining up with TRBD1. This CDR3 contains 14 residues. Losses at the gene ends were 4 bases for V and 8 bases for J; bases not matched to a gene: 13. Looked up from germline, CDR1 is GTSNPN and CDR2 is SVGIG (reference sequence).

CDR3 bases: TGTGCCAGCAACTCAGGGGGCGTAGAGACCCAGTACTTC. This sequence encodes CASNSGGVETQYF. The chain joins TRBV21-1 to TRBJ2-5; the listed D gene, TRBD1, was not tested against the DNA. TRBV21-1 is labeled a pseudogene. CDR3 length: 13 amino acids.

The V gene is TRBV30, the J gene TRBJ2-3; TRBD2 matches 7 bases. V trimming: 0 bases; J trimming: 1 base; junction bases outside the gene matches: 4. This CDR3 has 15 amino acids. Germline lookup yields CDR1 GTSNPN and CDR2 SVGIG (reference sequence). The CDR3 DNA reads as TGTGCCTGGAGTGTAGGGCTAGCGGGCACAGATACGCAGTATTTT. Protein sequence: CAWSVGLAGTDTQYF.

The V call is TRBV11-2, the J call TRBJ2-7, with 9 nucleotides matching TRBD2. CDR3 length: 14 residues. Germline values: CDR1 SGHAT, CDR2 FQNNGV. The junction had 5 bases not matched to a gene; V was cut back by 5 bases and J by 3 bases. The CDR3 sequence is CASSLGLASYEQYF. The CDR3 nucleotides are TGTGCCAGCAGCCTCGGACTAGCGAGCTACGAGCAGTACTTC. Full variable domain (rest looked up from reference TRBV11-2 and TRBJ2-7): EAGVAQSPRYKIIEKRQSVAFWCNPISGHATLYWYQQILGQGPKLLIQFQNNGVVDDSQLPKDRFSAERLKGVDSTLKIQPAKLEDSAVYLCASSLGLASYEQYFGPGTRLTVT.

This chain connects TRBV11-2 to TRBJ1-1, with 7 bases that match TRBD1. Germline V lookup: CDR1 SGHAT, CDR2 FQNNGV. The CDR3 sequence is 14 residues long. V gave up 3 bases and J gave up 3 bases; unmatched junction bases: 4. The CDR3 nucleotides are TGTGCCAGCAGCTTTATCGGGACAGACACTGAAGCTTTCTTT. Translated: CASSFIGTDTEAFF. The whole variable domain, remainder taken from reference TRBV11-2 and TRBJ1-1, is EAGVAQSPRYKIIEKRQSVAFWCNPISGHATLYWYQQILGQGPKLLIQFQNNGVVDDSQLPKDRFSAERLKGVDSTLKIQPAKLEDSAVYLCASSFIGTDTEAFFGQGTRLTVV.

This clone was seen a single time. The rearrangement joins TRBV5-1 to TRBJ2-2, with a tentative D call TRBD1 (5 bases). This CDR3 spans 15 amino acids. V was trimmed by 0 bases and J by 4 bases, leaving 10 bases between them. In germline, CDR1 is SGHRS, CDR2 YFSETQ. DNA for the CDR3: TGCGCCAGCAGCTTGGGGCTAGGGGTCACCGGGGAGCTGTTTTTT. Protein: CASSLGLGVTGELFF.

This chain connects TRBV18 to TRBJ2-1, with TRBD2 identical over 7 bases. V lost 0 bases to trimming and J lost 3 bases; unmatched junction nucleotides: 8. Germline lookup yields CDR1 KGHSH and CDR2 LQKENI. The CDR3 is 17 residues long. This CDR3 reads CASSPPGVAGVYNEQFF. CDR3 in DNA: TGTGCCAGCTCACCACCTGGAGTCGCGGGAGTCTACAATGAGCAGTTCTTC.

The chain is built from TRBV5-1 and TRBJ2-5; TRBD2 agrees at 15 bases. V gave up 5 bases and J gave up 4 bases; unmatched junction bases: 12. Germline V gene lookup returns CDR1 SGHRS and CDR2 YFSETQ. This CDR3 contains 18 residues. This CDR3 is CASRAGTSGRIARETQYF. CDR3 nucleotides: TGCGCCAGCAGGGCAGGGACTAGCGGGAGGATCGCTCGAGAGACCCAGTACTTC. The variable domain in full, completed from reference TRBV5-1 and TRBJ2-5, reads KAGVTQTPRYLIKTRGQQVTLSCSPISGHRSVSWYQQTPGQGLQFLFEYFSETQRNKGNFPGRFSGRQFSNSRSEMNVSTLELGDSALYLCASRAGTSGRIARETQYFGPGTRLLVL.

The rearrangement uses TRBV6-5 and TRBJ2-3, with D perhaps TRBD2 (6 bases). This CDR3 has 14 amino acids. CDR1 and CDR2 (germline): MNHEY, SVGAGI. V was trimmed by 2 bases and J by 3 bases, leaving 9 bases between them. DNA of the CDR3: TGTGCCAGCAGTTACGTGGGGGGAACAGATACGCAGTATTTT. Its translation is CASSYVGGTDTQYF.

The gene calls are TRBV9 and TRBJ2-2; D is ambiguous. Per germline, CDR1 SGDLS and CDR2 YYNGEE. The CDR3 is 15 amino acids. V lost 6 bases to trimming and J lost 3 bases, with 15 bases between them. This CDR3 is CASNNHPRDTGELFF. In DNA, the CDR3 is TGTGCCAGCAACAACCACCCCCGGGACACCGGGGAGCTGTTTTTT.

CDR3 loop: CASSNAGQGSEKLFF. The DNA of the CDR3 is TGTGCCAGCAGTAATGCGGGACAGGGGTCTGAAAAACTGTTTTTT. V gene TRBV28 combines with J gene TRBJ1-4, with 10 bases fitting TRBD1. Germline CDR1 is MDHEN and CDR2 is SYDVKM. The CDR3 extends over 15 amino acids. The V gene end was trimmed by 5 bases and the J gene end by 7 bases; junction bases not matched to a gene: 7.

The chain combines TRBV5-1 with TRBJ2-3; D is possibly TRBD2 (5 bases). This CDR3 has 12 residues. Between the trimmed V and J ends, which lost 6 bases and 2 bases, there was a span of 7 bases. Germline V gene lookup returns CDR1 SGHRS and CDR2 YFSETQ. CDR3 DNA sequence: TGCGCCAGCAACCGGGACACAGATACGCAGTATTTT. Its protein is CASNRDTDTQYF.

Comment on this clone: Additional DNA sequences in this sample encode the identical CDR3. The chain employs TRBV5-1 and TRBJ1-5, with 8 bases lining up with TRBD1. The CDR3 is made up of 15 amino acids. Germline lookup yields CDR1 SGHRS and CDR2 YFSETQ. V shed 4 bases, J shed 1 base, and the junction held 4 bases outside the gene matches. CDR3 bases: TGCGCCAGCAGCCTAACAGGGGGGAGCAATCAGCCCCAGCATTTT. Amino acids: CASSLTGGSNQPQHF.

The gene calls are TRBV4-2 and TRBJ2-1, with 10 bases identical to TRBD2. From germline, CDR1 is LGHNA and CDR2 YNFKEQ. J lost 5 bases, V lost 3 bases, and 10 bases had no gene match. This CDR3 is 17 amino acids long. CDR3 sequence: CASSHIPLAGGNNEQFF. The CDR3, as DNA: TGTGCCAGCAGCCATATTCCCTTAGCGGGGGGCAACAATGAGCAGTTCTTC.

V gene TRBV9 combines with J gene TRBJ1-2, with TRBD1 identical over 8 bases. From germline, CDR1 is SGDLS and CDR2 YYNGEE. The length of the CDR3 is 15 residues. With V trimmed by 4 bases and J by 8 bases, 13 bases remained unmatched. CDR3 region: CASSTRSDRVGGYTF. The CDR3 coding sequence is TGTGCCAGCAGCACCCGCTCGGACAGGGTTGGGGGCTACACCTTC.

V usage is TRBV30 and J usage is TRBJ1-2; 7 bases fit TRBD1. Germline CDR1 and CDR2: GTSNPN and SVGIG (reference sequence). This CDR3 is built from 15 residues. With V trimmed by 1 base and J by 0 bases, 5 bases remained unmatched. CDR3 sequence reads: CAWSEKGASNYGYTF. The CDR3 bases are TGTGCCTGGAGTGAAAAGGGGGCCTCTAACTATGGCTACACCTTC.

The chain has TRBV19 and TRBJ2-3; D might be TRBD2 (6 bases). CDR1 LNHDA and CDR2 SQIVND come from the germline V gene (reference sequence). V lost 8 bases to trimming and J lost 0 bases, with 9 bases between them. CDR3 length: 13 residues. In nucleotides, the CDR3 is TGTGCCAGTGACAGCGGGAGCACAGATACGCAGTATTTT. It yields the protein CASDSGSTDTQYF.

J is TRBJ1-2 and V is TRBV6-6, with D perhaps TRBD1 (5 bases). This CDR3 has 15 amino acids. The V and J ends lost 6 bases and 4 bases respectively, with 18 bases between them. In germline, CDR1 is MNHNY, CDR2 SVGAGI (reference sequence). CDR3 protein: CASSFGWGDGYGYTF. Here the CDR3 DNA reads TGTGCCAGCAGCTTTGGGTGGGGCGACGGCTATGGCTACACCTTC.